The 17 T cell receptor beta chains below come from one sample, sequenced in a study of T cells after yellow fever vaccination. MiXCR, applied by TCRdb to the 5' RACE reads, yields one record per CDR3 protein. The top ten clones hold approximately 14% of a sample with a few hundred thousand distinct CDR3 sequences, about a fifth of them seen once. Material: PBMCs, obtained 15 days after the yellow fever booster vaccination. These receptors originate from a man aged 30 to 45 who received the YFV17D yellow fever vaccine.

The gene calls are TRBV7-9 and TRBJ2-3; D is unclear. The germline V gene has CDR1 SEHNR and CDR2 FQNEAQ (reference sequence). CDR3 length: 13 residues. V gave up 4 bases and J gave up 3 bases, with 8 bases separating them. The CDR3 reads CASSSQFTDTQYF. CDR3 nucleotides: TGTGCCAGCAGCTCACAATTTACAGATACGCAGTATTTT.

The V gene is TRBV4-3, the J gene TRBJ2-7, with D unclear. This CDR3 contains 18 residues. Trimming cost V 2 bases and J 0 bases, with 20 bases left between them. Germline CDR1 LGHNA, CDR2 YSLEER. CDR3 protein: CASSQYDFRVSDSYEQYF. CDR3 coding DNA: TGCGCCAGCAGCCAATATGATTTTCGGGTTTCCGACTCCTACGAGCAGTACTTC.

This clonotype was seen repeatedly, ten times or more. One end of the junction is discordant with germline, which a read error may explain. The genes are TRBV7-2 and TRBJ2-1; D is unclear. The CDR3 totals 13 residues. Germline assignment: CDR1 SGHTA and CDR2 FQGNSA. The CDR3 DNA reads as TGTGCCAGCAGTTTAGGACCATACAATGAGCAGTTCTTC. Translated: CASSLGPYNEQFF.

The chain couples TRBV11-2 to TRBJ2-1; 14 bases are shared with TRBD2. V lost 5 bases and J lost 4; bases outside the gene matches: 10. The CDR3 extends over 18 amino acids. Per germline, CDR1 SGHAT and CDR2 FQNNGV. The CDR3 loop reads CASSRLRLAGGGYNEQFF. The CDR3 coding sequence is TGTGCCAGCAGCCGCCTCAGACTAGCGGGAGGGGGTTACAATGAGCAGTTCTTC. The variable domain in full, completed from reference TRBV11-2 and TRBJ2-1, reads EAGVAQSPRYKIIEKRQSVAFWCNPISGHATLYWYQQILGQGPKLLIQFQNNGVVDDSQLPKDRFSAERLKGVDSTLKIQPAKLEDSAVYLCASSRLRLAGGGYNEQFFGPGTRLTVL.

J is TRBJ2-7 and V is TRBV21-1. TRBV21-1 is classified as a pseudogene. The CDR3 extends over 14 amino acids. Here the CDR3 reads CASSKGRSCYEQYF. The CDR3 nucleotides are TGTGCCAGCAGCAAAGGTCGATCGTGCTACGAGCAGTACTTC.

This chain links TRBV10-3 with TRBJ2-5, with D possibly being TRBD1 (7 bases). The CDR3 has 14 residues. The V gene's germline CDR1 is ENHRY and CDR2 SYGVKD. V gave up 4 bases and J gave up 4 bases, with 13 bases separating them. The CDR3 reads CAISAQGGRETQYF. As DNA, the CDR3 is TGTGCCATCAGTGCGCAGGGGGGAAGAGAGACCCAGTACTTC.

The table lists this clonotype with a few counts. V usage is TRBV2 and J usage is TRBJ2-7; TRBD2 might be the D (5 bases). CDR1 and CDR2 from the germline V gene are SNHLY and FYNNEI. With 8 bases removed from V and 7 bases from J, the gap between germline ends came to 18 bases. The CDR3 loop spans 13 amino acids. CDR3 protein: CASEGAPRDEQYF. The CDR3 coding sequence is TGTGCCAGCGAGGGAGCACCCCGTGATGAGCAGTACTTC. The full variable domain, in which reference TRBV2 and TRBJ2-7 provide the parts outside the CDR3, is EPEVTQTPSHQVTQMGQEVILRCVPISNHLYFYWYRQILGQKVEFLVSFYNNEISEKSEIFDDQFSVERPDGSNFTLKIRSTKLEDSAMYFCASEGAPRDEQYFGPGTRLTVT.

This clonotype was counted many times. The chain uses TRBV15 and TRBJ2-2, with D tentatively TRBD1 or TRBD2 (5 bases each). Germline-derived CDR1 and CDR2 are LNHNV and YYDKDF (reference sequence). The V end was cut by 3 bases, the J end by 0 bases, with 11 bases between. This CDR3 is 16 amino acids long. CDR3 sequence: CATSSLGVSNTGELFF. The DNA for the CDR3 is TGTGCCACCAGCAGTTTGGGGGTTTCGAACACCGGGGAGCTGTTTTTT.

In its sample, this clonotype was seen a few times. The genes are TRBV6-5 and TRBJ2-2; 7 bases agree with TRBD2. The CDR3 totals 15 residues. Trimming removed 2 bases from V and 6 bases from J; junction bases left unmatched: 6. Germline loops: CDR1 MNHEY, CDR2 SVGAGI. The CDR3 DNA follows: TGTGCCAGCAGTTACGGGGGGAGGGTCCCCGGGGAGCTGTTTTTT. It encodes CASSYGGRVPGELFF.

CDR3 residues: CASSFAGDETDTQYF. The DNA of the CDR3 is TGCGCCAGCAGCTTCGCGGGAGATGAAACAGATACGCAGTATTTT. This chain links TRBV5-1 with TRBJ2-3, with 7 nucleotides matching TRBD2. Looked up from germline, CDR1 is SGHRS and CDR2 is YFSETQ. The CDR3 loop spans 15 amino acids. Trimming at V came to 2 bases and at J to 3 bases, leaving 6 bases not matched to a gene. The whole variable domain, filled in from reference TRBV5-1 and TRBJ2-3, reads KAGVTQTPRYLIKTRGQQVTLSCSPISGHRSVSWYQQTPGQGLQFLFEYFSETQRNKGNFPGRFSGRQFSNSRSEMNVSTLELGDSALYLCASSFAGDETDTQYFGPGTRLTVL.

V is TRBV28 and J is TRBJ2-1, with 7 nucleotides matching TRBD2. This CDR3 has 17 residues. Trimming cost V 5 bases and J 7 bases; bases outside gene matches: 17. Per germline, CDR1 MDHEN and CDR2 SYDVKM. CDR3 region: CASSPRLSGKAVNEQFF. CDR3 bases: TGTGCCAGCAGTCCCCGCCTGAGCGGGAAGGCGGTTAATGAGCAGTTCTTC.

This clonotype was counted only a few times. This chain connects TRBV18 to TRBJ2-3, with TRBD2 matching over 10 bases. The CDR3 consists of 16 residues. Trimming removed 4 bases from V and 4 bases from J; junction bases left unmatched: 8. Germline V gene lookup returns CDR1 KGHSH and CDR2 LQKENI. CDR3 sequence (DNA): TGTGCCAGCTCACGATCTAGCGGGAGTAGCCCAGATACGCAGTATTTT. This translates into CASSRSSGSSPDTQYF.

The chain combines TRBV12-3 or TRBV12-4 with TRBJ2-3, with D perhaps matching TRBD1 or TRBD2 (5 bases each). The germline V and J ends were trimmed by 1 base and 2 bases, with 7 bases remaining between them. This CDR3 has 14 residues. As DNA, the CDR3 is TGTGCCAGCAGTTTAGACGGGGCCACAGATACGCAGTATTTT. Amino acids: CASSLDGATDTQYF.

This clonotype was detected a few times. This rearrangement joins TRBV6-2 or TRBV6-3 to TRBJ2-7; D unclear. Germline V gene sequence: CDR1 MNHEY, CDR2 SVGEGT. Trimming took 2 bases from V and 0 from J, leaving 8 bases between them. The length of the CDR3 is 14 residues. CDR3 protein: CASSYRASSYEQYF. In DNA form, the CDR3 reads TGTGCCAGCAGTTACAGGGCCAGCTCCTACGAGCAGTACTTC.

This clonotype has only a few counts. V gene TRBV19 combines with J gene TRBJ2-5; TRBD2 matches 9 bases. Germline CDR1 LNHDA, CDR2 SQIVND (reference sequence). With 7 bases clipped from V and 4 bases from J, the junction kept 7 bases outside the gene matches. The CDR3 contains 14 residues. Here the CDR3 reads CASKIAGLAETQYF. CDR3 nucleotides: TGTGCCAGTAAGATTGCGGGACTAGCAGAGACCCAGTACTTC.

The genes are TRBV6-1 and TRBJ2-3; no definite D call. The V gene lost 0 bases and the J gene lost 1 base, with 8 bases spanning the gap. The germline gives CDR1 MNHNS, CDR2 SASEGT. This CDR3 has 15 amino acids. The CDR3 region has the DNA TGTGCCAGCAGTGAAGCTGATGGGGGCACAGATACGCAGTATTTT. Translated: CASSEADGGTDTQYF.

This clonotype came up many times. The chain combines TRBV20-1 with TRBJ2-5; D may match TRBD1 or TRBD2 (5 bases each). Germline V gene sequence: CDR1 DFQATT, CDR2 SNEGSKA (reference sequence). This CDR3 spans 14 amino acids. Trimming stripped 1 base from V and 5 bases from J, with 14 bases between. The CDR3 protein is CSARVGVGVETQYF. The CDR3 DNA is TGCAGTGCTAGAGTGGGGGTAGGGGTTGAGACCCAGTACTTC.